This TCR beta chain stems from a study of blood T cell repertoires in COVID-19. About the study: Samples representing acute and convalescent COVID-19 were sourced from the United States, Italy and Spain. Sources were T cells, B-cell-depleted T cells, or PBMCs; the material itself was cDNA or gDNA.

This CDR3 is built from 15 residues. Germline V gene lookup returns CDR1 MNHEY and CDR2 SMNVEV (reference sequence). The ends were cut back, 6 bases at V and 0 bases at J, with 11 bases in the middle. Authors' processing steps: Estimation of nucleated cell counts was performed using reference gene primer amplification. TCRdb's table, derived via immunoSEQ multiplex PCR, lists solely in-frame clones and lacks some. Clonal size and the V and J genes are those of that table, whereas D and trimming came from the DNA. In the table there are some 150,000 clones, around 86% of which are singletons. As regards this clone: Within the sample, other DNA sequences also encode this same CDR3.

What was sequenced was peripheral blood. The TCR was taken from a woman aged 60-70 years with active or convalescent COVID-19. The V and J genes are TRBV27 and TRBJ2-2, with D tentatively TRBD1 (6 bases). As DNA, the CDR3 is TGTGCCAGCAGCCTCAGGGGTACGAACACCGGGGAGCTGTTTTTT. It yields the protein CASSLRGTNTGELFF.